This T cell receptor (beta chain) was sequenced during a study of Ad26.COV2.S vaccination and SARS-CoV-2 variants. At the level of the study: Doses of Ad26.COV2.S were injected into muscle once or twice, 56 days apart. Study-wide points: Reportedly, after vaccination the spike-specific CD8+ and CD4+ T cell responses displayed substantial breadth. Assessments of TCR breadth and depth may have underestimated the total T cell responses. Spike-specific TCR breadth in vaccine recipients exceeded that seen in placebo recipients.

This CDR3 is 15 amino acids long. Germline V gene sequence: CDR1 SGHNT, CDR2 YYREEE (reference sequence). Trimming took 0 bases from V and 0 from J; bases not matched to a gene: 2. Treatment in this sample: some 19 received Ad26.COV2.S at low or high dose, single or two shots; 5 received placebo; per-sample allocation not given. All samples were drawn on day 63, counting from the first vaccine or placebo injection. About this clone itself: Its matching antigen is unknown.

Here immunoSEQ multiplex PCR was the method, and the copy in TCRdb shows in-frame clones only, minus some. The sample has about 350,000 clones; 70% to 90% are singletons. The TCR was taken from a person aged 18 to 59 who received the Ad26.COV2.S COVID-19 vaccine or a placebo. This sample comprised peripheral blood, obtained in a trial of Ad26.COV2.S vaccine versus placebo. V usage is TRBV5-4 and J usage is TRBJ1-1; 7 bases match TRBD1. This CDR3 reads CASSLVQGVNTEAFF. The CDR3, as DNA: TGTGCCAGCAGCTTGGTTCAGGGGGTGAACACTGAAGCTTTCTTT.